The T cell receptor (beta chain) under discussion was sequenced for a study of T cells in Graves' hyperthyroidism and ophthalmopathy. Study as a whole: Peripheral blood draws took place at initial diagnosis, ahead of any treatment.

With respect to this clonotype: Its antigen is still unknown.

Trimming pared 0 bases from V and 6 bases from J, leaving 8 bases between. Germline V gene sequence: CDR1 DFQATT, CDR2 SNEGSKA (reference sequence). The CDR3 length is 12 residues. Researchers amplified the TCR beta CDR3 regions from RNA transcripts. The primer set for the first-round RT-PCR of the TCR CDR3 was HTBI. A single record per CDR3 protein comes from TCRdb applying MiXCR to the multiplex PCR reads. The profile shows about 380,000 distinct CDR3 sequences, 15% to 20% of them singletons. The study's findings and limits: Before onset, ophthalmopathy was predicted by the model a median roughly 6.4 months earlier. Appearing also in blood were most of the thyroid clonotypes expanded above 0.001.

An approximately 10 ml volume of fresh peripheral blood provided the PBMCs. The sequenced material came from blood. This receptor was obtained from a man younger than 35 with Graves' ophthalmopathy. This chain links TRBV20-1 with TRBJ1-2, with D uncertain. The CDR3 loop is CSARDAGDGYTF. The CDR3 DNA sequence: TGCAGTGCTAGAGACGCGGGTGATGGCTACACCTTC.